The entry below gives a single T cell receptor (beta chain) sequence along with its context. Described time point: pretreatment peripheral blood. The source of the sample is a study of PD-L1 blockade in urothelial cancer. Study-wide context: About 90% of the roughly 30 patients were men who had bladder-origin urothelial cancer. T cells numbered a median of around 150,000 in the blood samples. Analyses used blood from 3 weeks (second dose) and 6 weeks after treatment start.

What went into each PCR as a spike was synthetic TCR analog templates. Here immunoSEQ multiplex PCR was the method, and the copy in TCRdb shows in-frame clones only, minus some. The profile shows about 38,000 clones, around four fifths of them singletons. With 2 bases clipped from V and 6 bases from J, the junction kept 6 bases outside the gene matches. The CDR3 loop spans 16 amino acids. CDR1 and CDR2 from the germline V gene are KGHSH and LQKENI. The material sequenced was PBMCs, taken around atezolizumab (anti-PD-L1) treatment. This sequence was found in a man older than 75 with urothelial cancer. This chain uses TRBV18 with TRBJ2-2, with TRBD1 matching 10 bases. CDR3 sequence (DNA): TGTGCCAGCTCACCATCGGGGACAGGGGACGCCGGGGAGCTGTTTTTT. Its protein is CASSPSGTGDAGELFF.